This T cell receptor (beta chain) was obtained from a study of graft-versus-host responses after intestinal transplantation. The germline V gene encodes CDR1 MNHEY and CDR2 SMNVEV (reference sequence). The CDR3 length is 15 residues. About this clone: One end of the junction is discordant with germline, which a read error may explain. The sample carries other DNA sequences with the same CDR3.

The data were produced by immunoSEQ multiplex PCR, yet TCRdb's version contains in-frame clones alone and is incomplete. The sample yields some 70,000 clones, roughly 90% seen once. The gene calls are TRBV27 and TRBJ1-1; a possible D gene is TRBD1 (5 bases). Sequencing was performed on bone marrow, taken 734 days after intestinal transplantation. The sequence was collected from a human patient who received an intestinal transplant, so some T cells may come from the graft donor. The CDR3 DNA follows: TGCGCCAGCAGTTTTGGGGGGATGCGGAACACTGAAGCTTTCTTT. Protein product: CASSFGGMRNTEAFF.